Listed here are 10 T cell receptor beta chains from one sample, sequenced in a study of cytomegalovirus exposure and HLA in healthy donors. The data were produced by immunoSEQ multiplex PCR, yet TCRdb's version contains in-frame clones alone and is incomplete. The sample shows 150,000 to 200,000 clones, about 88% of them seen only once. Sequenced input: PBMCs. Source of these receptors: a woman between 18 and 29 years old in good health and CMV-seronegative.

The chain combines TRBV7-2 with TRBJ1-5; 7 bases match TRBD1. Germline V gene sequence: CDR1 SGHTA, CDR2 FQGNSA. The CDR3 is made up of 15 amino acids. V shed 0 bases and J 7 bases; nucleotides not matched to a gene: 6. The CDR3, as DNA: TGTGCCAGCAGCTTAGCGTCGACAGGGAAACAGCCCCAGCATTTT. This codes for CASSLASTGKQPQHF.

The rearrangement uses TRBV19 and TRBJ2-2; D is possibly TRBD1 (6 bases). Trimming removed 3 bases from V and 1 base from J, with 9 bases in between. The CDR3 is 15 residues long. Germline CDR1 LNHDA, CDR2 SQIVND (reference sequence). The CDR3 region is CASSINRVNTGELFF. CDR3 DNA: TGTGCCAGTAGTATTAACAGGGTGAACACCGGGGAGCTGTTTTTT.

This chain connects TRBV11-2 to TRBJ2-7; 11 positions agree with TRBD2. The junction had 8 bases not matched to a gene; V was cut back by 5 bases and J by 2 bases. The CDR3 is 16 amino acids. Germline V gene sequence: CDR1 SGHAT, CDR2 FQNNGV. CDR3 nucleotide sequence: TGTGCCAGCAGCCCGTCTAGCGGGAGGCCTACCTACGAGCAGTACTTC. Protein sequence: CASSPSSGRPTYEQYF.

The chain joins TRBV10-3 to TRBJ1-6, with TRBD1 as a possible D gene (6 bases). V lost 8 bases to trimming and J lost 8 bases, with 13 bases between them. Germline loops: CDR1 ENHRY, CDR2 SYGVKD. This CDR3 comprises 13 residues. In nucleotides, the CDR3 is TGTGCCATCGGCGTCTCAGGGGATTCACCCCTCCACTTT. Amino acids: CAIGVSGDSPLHF.

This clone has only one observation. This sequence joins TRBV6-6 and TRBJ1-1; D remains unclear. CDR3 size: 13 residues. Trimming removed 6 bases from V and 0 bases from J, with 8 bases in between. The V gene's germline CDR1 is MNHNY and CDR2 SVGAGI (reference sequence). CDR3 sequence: CASRSEMNTEAFF. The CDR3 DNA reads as TGTGCCAGCAGGAGTGAAATGAACACTGAAGCTTTCTTT.

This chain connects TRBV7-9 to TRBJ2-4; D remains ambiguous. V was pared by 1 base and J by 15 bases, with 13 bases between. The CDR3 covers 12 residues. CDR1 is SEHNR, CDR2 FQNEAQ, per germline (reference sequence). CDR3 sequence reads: CASSLVSQVGYF. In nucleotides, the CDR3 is TGTGCCAGCAGCTTAGTTTCCCAGGTCGGGTACTTC. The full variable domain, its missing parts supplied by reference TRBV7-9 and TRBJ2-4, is DTGVSQNPRHKITKRGQNVTFRCDPISEHNRLYWYRQTLGQGPEFLTYFQNEAQLEKSRLLSDRFSAERPKGSFSTLEIQRTEQGDSAMYLCASSLVSQVGYFGAGTRLSVL.

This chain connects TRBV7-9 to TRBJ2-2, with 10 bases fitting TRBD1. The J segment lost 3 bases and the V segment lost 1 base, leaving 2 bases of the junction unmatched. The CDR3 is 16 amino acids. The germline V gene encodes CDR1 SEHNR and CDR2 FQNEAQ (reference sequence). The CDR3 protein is CASSLGQGADTGELFF. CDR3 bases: TGTGCCAGCAGCTTAGGACAGGGGGCAGACACCGGGGAGCTGTTTTTT.

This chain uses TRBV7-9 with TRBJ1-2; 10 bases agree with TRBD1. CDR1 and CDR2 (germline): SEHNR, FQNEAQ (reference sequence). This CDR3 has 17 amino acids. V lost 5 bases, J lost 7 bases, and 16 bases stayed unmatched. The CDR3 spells CASSRVLAGQGSGGYTF. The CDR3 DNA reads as TGTGCCAGCAGCCGAGTCTTGGCGGGACAGGGGTCTGGTGGCTACACCTTC.

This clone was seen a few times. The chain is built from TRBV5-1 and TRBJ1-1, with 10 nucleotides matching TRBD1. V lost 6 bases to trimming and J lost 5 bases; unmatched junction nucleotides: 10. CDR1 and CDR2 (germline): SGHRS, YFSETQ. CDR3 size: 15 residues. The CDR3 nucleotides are TGCGCCAGCAATCCCGGAGGGACAGGGGATACTGAAGCTTTCTTT. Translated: CASNPGGTGDTEAFF.

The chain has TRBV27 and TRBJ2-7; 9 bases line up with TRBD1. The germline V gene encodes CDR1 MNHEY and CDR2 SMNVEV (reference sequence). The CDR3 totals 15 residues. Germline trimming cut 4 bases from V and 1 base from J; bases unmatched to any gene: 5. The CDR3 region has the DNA TGTGCCAGCAGTTCCTGGACAGGGGAATCCTACGAGCAGTACTTC. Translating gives CASSSWTGESYEQYF.